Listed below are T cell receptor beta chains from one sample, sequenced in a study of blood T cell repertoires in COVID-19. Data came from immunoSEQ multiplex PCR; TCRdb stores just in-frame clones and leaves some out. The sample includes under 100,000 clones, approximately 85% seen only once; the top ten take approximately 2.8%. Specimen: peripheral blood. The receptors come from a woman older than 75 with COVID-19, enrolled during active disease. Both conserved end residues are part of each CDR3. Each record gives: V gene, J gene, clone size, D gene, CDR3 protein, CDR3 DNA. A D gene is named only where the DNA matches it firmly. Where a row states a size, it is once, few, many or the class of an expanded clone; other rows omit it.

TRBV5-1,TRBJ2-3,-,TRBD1,CASSFGQGWDTQYF,TGCGCCAGCAGCTTTGGACAGGGCTGGGATACGCAGTATTTT
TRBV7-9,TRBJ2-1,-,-,CASSPLQGIAYNEQFF,TGTGCCAGCAGCCCCCTCCAGGGAATAGCTTACAATGAGCAGTTCTTC
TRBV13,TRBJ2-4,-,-,CASSLQGSRNIQYF,TGTGCCAGCAGCTTACAGGGTTCCAGAAACATTCAGTACTTC
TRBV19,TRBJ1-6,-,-,CASSWGDSPLHF,TGTGCCAGTAGTTGGGGAGATTCACCCCTCCACTTT
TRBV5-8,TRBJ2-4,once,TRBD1,CASRGQGSKNIQYF,TGTGCCAGCAGGGGACAGGGATCCAAAAACATTCAGTACTTC
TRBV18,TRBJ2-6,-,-,CASSPEGGQSSGANVLTF,TGTGCCAGCTCACCGGAGGGAGGCCAGAGCTCTGGGGCCAACGTCCTGACTTTC
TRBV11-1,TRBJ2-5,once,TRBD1,CASSPDRGETQYF,TGTGCCAGCAGCCCGGACAGGGGTGAGACCCAGTACTTC
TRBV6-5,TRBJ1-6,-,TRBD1,CASRTGSLNSPLHF,TGTGCCAGCCGGACAGGGAGCCTTAATTCACCCCTCCACTTT
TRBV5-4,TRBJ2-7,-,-,CASSLNGGTGAYEQYF,TGTGCCAGCAGCTTGAATGGCGGGACCGGAGCCTACGAGCAGTACTTC
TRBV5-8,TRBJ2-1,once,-,CASSWGTGRASYNEQFF,TGTGCCAGCAGCTGGGGGACCGGGAGAGCTTCCTACAATGAGCAGTTCTTC
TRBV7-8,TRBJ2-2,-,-,CASSLTGELFF,TGTGCCAGCAGCCTAACCGGGGAGCTGTTTTTT
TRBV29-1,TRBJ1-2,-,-,CSVQVGAGGYTF,TGCAGCGTTCAAGTGGGGGCTGGAGGCTACACCTTC
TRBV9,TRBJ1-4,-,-,CASSAGSEGLSGEKLFF,TGTGCCAGCAGCGCAGGTAGCGAAGGCTTGAGTGGGGAAAAACTGTTTTTT
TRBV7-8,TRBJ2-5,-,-,CASSLADSETQYF,TGTGCCAGCAGCTTAGCAGACTCGGAGACCCAGTACTTC
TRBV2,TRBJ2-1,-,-,CASGRLTYNEQFF,TGTGCCAGTGGGAGACTAACCTACAATGAGCAGTTCTTC